These T cell receptor beta chains were read from a single sample in a study of blood T cell repertoires in COVID-19. TCRdb's copy holds only in-frame clones and misses some; the assay was immunoSEQ multiplex PCR. The data hold 65,000 to 75,000 clones, with roughly 79% observed a single time. Sequencing input: peripheral blood. The receptors were gathered from a man aged 65 to 79 with acute or convalescent COVID-19. The CDR3 runs from the conserved cysteine through the conserved F or W. The order of the fields is V gene, D gene, J gene, clone size, CDR3 DNA, CDR3 protein. D genes are given only for firm matches. Only part of the rows carry a size: once, few, many, or a class if the clone is expanded.

TRBV6-5	TRBD1	TRBJ2-5	.	TGTGCCAGCAGAATAAACAGGGGCGGGGAGACCCAGTACTTC	CASRINRGGETQYF
TRBV5-4	.	TRBJ2-2	.	TGTGCCAGCAGCTTGTCCAGGGCTAACACCGGGGAGCTGTTTTTT	CASSLSRANTGELFF
TRBV5-1	TRBD1	TRBJ2-7	few	TGCGCCAGCAGCTCCAAGGGACAGGGGAGGTTATCCTACGAGCAGTACTTC	CASSSKGQGRLSYEQYF
TRBV5-8	.	TRBJ1-1	.	TGTGCCACCACAGCCCCGACCAGGGGTGGCACTGAAGCTTTCTTT	CATTAPTRGGTEAFF
TRBV28	TRBD1	TRBJ1-2	.	TGTGCCAGCAGTTTTGCCAGGGGGGATGGCTACACCTTC	CASSFARGDGYTF
TRBV11-2	TRBD1	TRBJ2-5	.	TGTGCCAGCAGCCAACAGGGGGCCCAAGTACAAGAGACCCAGTACTTC	CASSQQGAQVQETQYF
TRBV27	TRBD2	TRBJ2-3	.	TGTGCCAGCAGACTAGCGGGATTATCTAGCACAGATACGCAGTATTTT	CASRLAGLSSTDTQYF
TRBV27	TRBD1	TRBJ2-1	.	TGTGCCAGTTCGAATCCGGGACAGCCGCAGTTCTTC	CASSNPGQPQFF
TRBV3-1/TRBV3-2	TRBD1	TRBJ1-1	.	TGTGCCAGCAGAGGGACAGGGGGGAACACTGAAGCTTTCTTT	CASRGTGGNTEAFF
TRBV29-1	.	TRBJ2-7	.	TGCAGCGTTGAAGAACAGTACTCCTACGAGCAGTACTTC	CSVEEQYSYEQYF
TRBV18	.	TRBJ2-5	.	TGTGCCAGCTCACCTGGTACGGAAGAGACCCAGTACTTC	CASSPGTEETQYF
TRBV6-1	TRBD1	TRBJ1-1	few	TGTGCCAGCAGTACAGGGGTAGAAGCTTTCTTT	CASSTGVEAFF
TRBV27	TRBD1	TRBJ1-2	once	TGTGCCAGCAGTGCCTGGACAGGGGAAGGCTACACCTTC	CASSAWTGEGYTF
TRBV5-4	.	TRBJ2-5	once	TGTGCCAGCAGCTTGGCCAGCCAAGAGACCCAGTACTTC	CASSLASQETQYF
TRBV28	TRBD1	TRBJ2-3	.	TGTGCCAGCAGTTTGTGGGACAGGGGGCAATCAGATACGCAGTATTTT	CASSLWDRGQSDTQYF
TRBV29-1	.	TRBJ2-7	.	TGCAGCGTTATAGCGTTTTACGAGCAGTACTTC	CSVIAFYEQYF
TRBV11-2	TRBD1	TRBJ1-6	.	TGTGCCAGCAGCTCCCTCGGGACAGCCTATTCACCCCTCCACTTT	CASSSLGTAYSPLHF
TRBV6-6	TRBD1	TRBJ2-5	.	TGTGCCAGCAGTTCCCGGGACAGGGGCGTGGAGACCCAGTACTTC	CASSSRDRGVETQYF
TRBV6-5	TRBD2	TRBJ2-5	.	TGTGCCAGCAGTCTAGCGGGAGGGCCAGGAGAGACCCAGTACTTC	CASSLAGGPGETQYF
TRBV7-7	TRBD2	TRBJ2-2	few	TGTGCTAGCAGCCCTCGACTAGCTCAGAACACCGGGGAGCTGTTTTTT	CASSPRLAQNTGELFF
TRBV18	TRBD1	TRBJ1-5	.	TGTGCCAGCTCACCCCAGGACAGGGAAAATCAGCCCCAGCATTTT	CASSPQDRENQPQHF
TRBV7-3	TRBD2	TRBJ2-2	.	TGTGCCAGCAGTTTGGGACTAGCGGGAGCCACCGGGGAGCTGTTTTTT	CASSLGLAGATGELFF
TRBV7-9	.	TRBJ1-2	few	TGTGCCAGCAGCTTAGACGGGAGCTATGGCTACACCTTC	CASSLDGSYGYTF
TRBV3-1/TRBV3-2	TRBD2	TRBJ2-1	.	TGTGCCAGCAGCCAAGGGGGGTGGGAGGGTTACAATGAGCAGTTCTTC	CASSQGGWEGYNEQFF
TRBV6-5	TRBD1	TRBJ1-1	.	TGTGCCAGTTTGGACAGGGGGCTTGATGAAGCTTTCTTT	CASLDRGLDEAFF
TRBV27	TRBD1	TRBJ2-5	.	TGTGCCAGCAGACTGGGACAGGGGGCGATAGCCCAGTACTTC	CASRLGQGAIAQYF
TRBV29-1	TRBD2	TRBJ2-3	.	TGCAGCGTTGAACCAGGGACTACTAGCACAGATACGCAGTATTTT	CSVEPGTTSTDTQYF
TRBV5-1	TRBD1	TRBJ1-1	.	TGCGCCAGCAGCCAGAGGGCGGGCAGGGGGATGATGAACACTGAAGCTTTCTTT	CASSQRAGRGMMNTEAFF
TRBV18	.	TRBJ1-1	.	TGTGCCAGCTCACCACCCTTCGGGTCGGTGAACACTGAAGCTTTCTTT	CASSPPFGSVNTEAFF
TRBV7-3	.	TRBJ1-2	.	TGTGCCAGCAGCCCCGACAGGAACTATGGCTACACCTTC	CASSPDRNYGYTF
TRBV7-8	.	TRBJ2-2	.	TGTGCCAGCAGCTTAGGGACTTGGCAATCCGGGGAGCTGTTTTTT	CASSLGTWQSGELFF
TRBV9	TRBD1	TRBJ2-7	.	TGTGCCAGCACCAGACTTACGCAGGGGGCACTCACCTACGAGCAGTACTTC	CASTRLTQGALTYEQYF
TRBV28	.	TRBJ1-4	.	TGTGCCAGCAGTTTTCCAAGATCGACGGCGGTTGCTCCCAATGAAAAACTGTTTTTT	CASSFPRSTAVAPNEKLFF
TRBV15	TRBD2	TRBJ2-7	.	TGTGCCACCAGCAGAGGCAGCGGGAGGGCCTCCCCGTACGAGCAGTACTTC	CATSRGSGRASPYEQYF
TRBV3-1/TRBV3-2	.	TRBJ1-5	.	TGTGCCAGCAGCAATACAGGAAATCCCGTCAGTCAGCCCCAGCATTTT	CASSNTGNPVSQPQHF